This T cell receptor beta chain is from a study of technical replicates of blood from a few donors. Germline loops: CDR1 SGHVS, CDR2 FQNEAQ. Trimming pared 6 bases from V and 0 bases from J, leaving 18 bases between. This CDR3 region has 16 residues. The repertoire was sequenced with immunoSEQ multiplex PCR; TCRdb's copy has only in-frame clones and lacks some. The data contain tens of thousands of clones, about 94% of them seen just once; the ten biggest clones take up under 0.4%. This sequence joins TRBV7-8 and TRBJ2-7; D may be TRBD2 (7 bases). The source is a human donor in good health. Sample: T cells isolated from PBMCs. Here the CDR3 DNA reads TGTGCCAGCAGACTCCAAGGGGGGGTAAGCTCCTACGAGCAGTACTTC. Translating it yields CASRLQGGVSSYEQYF.